The sequence of this T cell receptor beta chain was determined in a study of blood T cell repertoires in COVID-19. Study background: COVID-19 samples from acute and convalescent phases originated in the United States, Italy and Spain. Sources were T cells, B-cell-depleted T cells, or PBMCs; the material itself was cDNA or gDNA.

This CDR3 is 12 amino acids long. Per germline, CDR1 MNHNY and CDR2 SVGAGI (reference sequence). V was pared by 6 bases and J by 5 bases, with 10 bases between. Original methodology: It was from reference gene primer amplification that nucleated cell counts were estimated. Clones were read by immunoSEQ multiplex PCR, and TCRdb kept only the in-frame ones, dropping some. The DNA was the basis for D and trimming; V, J and clone size are from that table. The sample includes approximately 160,000 clones, roughly 73% seen only once; the top ten take around 3%. The sequenced sample was peripheral blood. This receptor was obtained from a man aged 70-80 years with acute or convalescent COVID-19. The rearrangement joins TRBV6-6 to TRBJ1-1; D call uncertain. The CDR3, as DNA: TGTGCCAGCAGCCTCGGGAGAACTGAAGCTTTCTTT. It codes for CASSLGRTEAFF.